Below, one T cell receptor beta chain is given with its context. What it recognizes is unknown. The sample is drawn from a study of blood T cells in healthy people across ages. PCR was performed a second time for about 6 to 12 cycles using a sample-barcoded 5' primer and a J-beta primer mix. Each cDNA molecule was tagged by a template-switch adaptor with 12 random nucleotides. TCRdb re-derived calls from the 5' RACE reads in MiXCR, one entry per CDR3 protein. The table shows about 780,000 distinct CDR3 sequences, with 55% to 65% occurring only once. In terms of origin and age, donors were healthy Caucasian individuals from Russia aged about 6 to 100. Researchers isolated at least 6.5 million PBMCs per sample. Study-wide points: It was not known whether donors were CMV positive (a possible confounder of expanded clonotype changes).

The sequencing sample was made of blood. The receptor comes from a man aged 25-45 years in good health.

The DNA for the CDR3 is TGTGCCTGGAGTGTCGGGACTTCCAATGAGCAGTTCTTC. Translating it yields CAWSVGTSNEQFF. J is TRBJ2-1 and V is TRBV30; D might be TRBD2 (6 bases). This CDR3 has 13 amino acids. Between the trimmed V and J ends, which lost 0 bases and 6 bases, there was a span of 9 bases. Germline V gene lookup returns CDR1 GTSNPN and CDR2 SVGIG (reference sequence).